Listed below are T cell receptor beta chains from one sample, sequenced in a study of T cells in localized non-small cell lung cancer. Produced via immunoSEQ multiplex PCR; TCRdb's table is partial and in-frame only. The data contain about 19,000 clones, 90% to 95% of them seen just once; the ten biggest clones take up about 4.3%. Source: peripheral blood, taken before any cancer treatment. These receptors originate from a male donor aged 60 or over with stage I squamous cell lung carcinoma. Both conserved end residues are part of each CDR3. D genes are given only for firm matches. Clone size is stated in some rows and not others, as once, few, many or a class when expanded.

-,-,TRBV6-5,TRBJ1-1,CASRSRATEAFF,TGTGCCAGCAGGTCCAGGGCAACTGAAGCTTTCTTT
once,-,TRBV7-7,TRBJ2-7,CASSKGETYEQYF,TGTGCCAGCAGCAAGGGGGAAACCTACGAGCAGTACTTC
-,-,TRBV2,TRBJ1-2,CASTGREDGYTF,TGTGCCAGCACAGGCAGGGAGGATGGCTACACCTTC
-,-,TRBV4-3,TRBJ1-2,CASSLRGEGADYGYTF,TGCGCCAGCAGCCTCCGGGGGGAGGGAGCGGACTATGGCTACACCTTC
-,-,TRBV6-1,TRBJ1-1,CASSEAGVLNTEAFF,TGTGCCAGCAGTGAAGCTGGGGTCCTGAACACTGAAGCTTTCTTT
-,TRBD1,TRBV27,TRBJ2-1,CASTYGTGAQSSYNEQFF,TGTGCCAGCACCTACGGGACAGGGGCCCAGAGCTCCTACAATGAGCAGTTCTTC
-,TRBD2,TRBV5-5,TRBJ2-7,CASSSAGTRSYEQYF,TGTGCCAGCAGCTCCGCCGGGACTAGGTCCTACGAGCAGTACTTC
-,-,TRBV18,TRBJ2-2,CASSPRGTSTGELFF,TGTGCCAGCTCACCACGGGGGACTTCCACCGGGGAGCTGTTTTTT
-,-,TRBV27,TRBJ1-2,CASSQKTGDGYTF,TGTGCCAGCAGTCAAAAGACAGGAGATGGCTACACCTTC
-,TRBD1,TRBV6-1,TRBJ2-2,CASSDRGRAGELFF,TGTGCCAGCAGTGACAGGGGGCGCGCCGGGGAGCTGTTTTTT
-,-,TRBV28,TRBJ2-7,CASSRATLSYEQYF,TGTGCCAGCAGCCGGGCCACCCTATCCTACGAGCAGTACTTC
-,TRBD2,TRBV27,TRBJ2-7,CASTLREDGLTYEQYF,TGTGCCAGCACCCTCCGGGAGGACGGATTAACCTACGAGCAGTACTTC
few,TRBD2,TRBV28,TRBJ2-7,CASSSLAGSSYEQYF,TGTGCCAGCAGTTCCTTAGCGGGTAGCTCCTACGAGCAGTACTTC
-,-,TRBV2,TRBJ2-7,CASSGGSLGYEQYF,TGTGCCAGCAGTGGAGGGTCTCTGGGCTACGAGCAGTACTTC
-,TRBD2,TRBV13,TRBJ2-7,CASSLGGVGDPGLAHYEQYF,TGTGCCAGCAGCTTAGGGGGTGTGGGCGACCCGGGACTAGCGCATTACGAGCAGTACTTC
-,TRBD1,TRBV19,TRBJ1-3,CASSMGTESSGNTIYF,TGTGCCAGTAGTATGGGGACAGAGAGCTCTGGAAACACCATATATTTT
-,-,TRBV5-1,TRBJ2-5,CASSYAGTPNQETQYF,TGCGCCAGCAGCTACGCCGGGACACCCAACCAAGAGACCCAGTACTTC
-,TRBD1,TRBV7-2,TRBJ1-5,CASSRSGTANQPQHF,TGTGCCAGCAGCCGATCCGGGACAGCAAATCAGCCCCAGCATTTT
-,-,TRBV5-1,TRBJ2-6,CASSLGGRPGANVLTF,TGCGCCAGCAGCTTGGGCGGCAGGCCTGGGGCCAACGTCCTGACTTTC
once,-,TRBV5-1,TRBJ2-7,CASSQGGTASSYEQYF,TGCGCCAGCAGCCAGGGGGGGACAGCCAGCTCCTACGAGCAGTACTTC
few,-,TRBV7-2,TRBJ1-1,CASSLNAVTEAFF,TGTGCCAGCAGCTTAAACGCCGTCACTGAAGCTTTCTTT
-,-,TRBV28,TRBJ2-3,CASSLPQDIGQYF,TGTGCCAGCAGTTTACCACAGGACATAGGGCAGTATTTT
-,-,TRBV5-8,TRBJ2-7,CASSFSRDTYEQYF,TGTGCCAGCAGCTTTTCGCGGGACACCTACGAGCAGTACTTC
once,TRBD1,TRBV19,TRBJ2-1,CASSTRGRGNEQFF,TGTGCCAGTAGTACCAGGGGGCGGGGCAATGAGCAGTTCTTC
-,-,TRBV11-2,TRBJ2-7,CASSPTDYEQYF,TGTGCCAGCAGCCCCACCGACTACGAGCAGTACTTC
-,-,TRBV19,TRBJ2-7,CASSIWAGYEQYF,TGTGCCAGTAGTATTTGGGCCGGATACGAGCAGTACTTC
-,-,TRBV11-1,TRBJ2-6,CASSLGGQGANVLTF,TGTGCCAGCAGCTTGGGGGGGCAAGGGGCCAACGTCCTGACTTTC
-,-,TRBV30,TRBJ2-7,CAWSPGGLGGYEQYF,TGTGCCTGGAGCCCAGGGGGACTGGGAGGCTACGAGCAGTACTTC
-,-,TRBV27,TRBJ2-7,CASSPYGGEGLSYEQYF,TGTGCCAGCAGTCCTTATGGGGGAGAAGGGCTCTCCTACGAGCAGTACTTC
-,-,TRBV28,TRBJ1-2,CASSIGRDYTF,TGTGCCAGCAGTATCGGGAGGGACTACACCTTC
-,-,TRBV9,TRBJ1-5,CASSVGGSGDQPQHF,TGTGCCAGCAGCGTAGGTGGGTCGGGGGATCAGCCCCAGCATTTT
-,-,TRBV5-5,TRBJ2-7,CASSPLTGAVLSYEQYF,TGTGCCAGCAGCCCTCTGACGGGGGCTGTCCTCTCCTACGAGCAGTACTTC
few,-,TRBV14,TRBJ2-3,CASSQVPPLDTQYF,TGTGCCAGCAGCCAAGTACCCCCCTTGGATACGCAGTATTTT
-,-,TRBV2,TRBJ2-3,CASSEGIADTDTQYF,TGTGCCAGCAGTGAAGGTATAGCGGACACAGATACGCAGTATTTT
-,-,TRBV27,TRBJ2-1,CASSFQPSSFNEQFF,TGTGCCAGCAGTTTTCAGCCCAGCTCATTCAATGAGCAGTTCTTC
-,-,TRBV9,TRBJ2-3,CASSASTDTQYF,TGTGCCAGCAGCGCCAGCACAGATACGCAGTATTTT
-,-,TRBV7-2,TRBJ2-1,CASSLSPAEQFF,TGTGCCAGCAGCTTAAGTCCCGCTGAGCAGTTCTTC
-,-,TRBV5-1,TRBJ2-1,CASRLGAEGYNEQFF,TGCGCCAGCAGGCTGGGGGCAGAGGGATACAATGAGCAGTTCTTC
-,-,TRBV30,TRBJ1-6,CAWITTGLFEPLHF,TGTGCCTGGATTACAACAGGACTCTTTGAGCCCCTCCACTTT
-,-,TRBV6-4,TRBJ2-1,CASRGILLADSYNEQFF,TGTGCCAGCAGGGGGATCCTATTGGCGGACTCCTACAATGAGCAGTTCTTC
-,TRBD2,TRBV7-2,TRBJ2-5,CASSPGASGTQYF,TGTGCCAGCAGTCCCGGGGCTAGCGGGACCCAGTACTTC
-,TRBD1,TRBV28,TRBJ2-5,CASSKGQGRETQYF,TGTGCCAGCAGCAAGGGACAGGGGAGGGAGACCCAGTACTTC
-,TRBD1,TRBV28,TRBJ1-6,CASDAGGNNSPLHF,TGTGCCAGCGACGCAGGGGGAAATAATTCACCCCTCCACTTT
once,-,TRBV7-2,TRBJ2-3,CASTASRATDTQYF,TGTGCCAGCACCGCTAGCAGGGCCACAGATACGCAGTATTTT
-,TRBD2,TRBV5-6,TRBJ2-3,CASSLRLAGSTDTQYF,TGTGCCAGCAGCTTAAGACTAGCGGGAAGCACAGATACGCAGTATTTT
-,TRBD1,TRBV10-1,TRBJ2-7,CASSSGQGNEQYF,TGCGCCAGCAGCTCCGGACAGGGTAACGAGCAGTACTTC
-,-,TRBV5-1,TRBJ2-1,CASKWGSGRQEQFF,TGCGCCAGCAAGTGGGGTAGCGGCCGTCAAGAGCAGTTCTTC
-,-,TRBV19,TRBJ1-2,CASSGKGANYGYTF,TGTGCCAGTAGTGGAAAGGGAGCTAACTATGGCTACACCTTC
-,TRBD2,TRBV7-2,TRBJ2-7,CASTPSGGSWNEQYF,TGTGCCAGCACGCCATCCGGCGGGAGTTGGAACGAGCAGTACTTC
-,TRBD1,TRBV18,TRBJ1-6,CASSSPGTVDSPLHF,TGTGCCAGCTCGTCCCCCGGGACAGTTGATTCACCCCTCCACTTT
-,TRBD2,TRBV4-3,TRBJ2-2,CASSQDYKPGTSGTTTGELFF,TGCGCCAGCAGCCAAGACTACAAGCCCGGGACTAGCGGGACCACCACCGGGGAGCTGTTTTTT
-,-,TRBV28,TRBJ1-2,CASSDPGLSYGYTF,TGTGCCAGCAGCGACCCCGGACTGAGCTATGGCTACACCTTC
-,-,TRBV21-1,TRBJ2-1,CASSGRQLSSYNEQFF,TGTGCCAGCAGCGGTCGACAGCTGAGCTCCTACAATGAGCAGTTCTTC
-,-,TRBV10-2,TRBJ1-5,CASIESWNQPQHF,TGCGCCAGCATCGAGAGCTGGAATCAGCCCCAGCATTTT
-,TRBD2,TRBV10-3,TRBJ2-7,CAIRSSSGEPYEQYF,TGTGCCATCCGGAGCTCTAGCGGGGAACCCTACGAGCAGTACTTC
-,TRBD1,TRBV6-6,TRBJ2-7,CASSVSQGAREQYF,TGTGCCAGCAGTGTGTCTCAGGGGGCTAGGGAGCAGTACTTC
once,-,TRBV30,TRBJ1-2,CAWSHYGYTF,TGTGCCTGGAGTCACTATGGCTACACCTTC
-,TRBD1,TRBV19,TRBJ2-3,CASTPTGSWDTQYF,TGTGCCAGTACTCCGACAGGGTCGTGGGATACGCAGTATTTT
-,-,TRBV6-5,TRBJ2-2,CASSYELSGELFF,TGTGCCAGCAGTTACGAACTCTCCGGGGAGCTGTTTTTT
-,-,TRBV5-1,TRBJ1-1,CASSLFGLSNTEAFF,TGCGCCAGCAGCTTGTTCGGGCTATCCAACACTGAAGCTTTCTTT